This entry concerns a single T cell receptor beta chain. In the original analysis: Quantification of nucleated cells was approximated via reference gene primer amplification. Measured with immunoSEQ multiplex PCR; TCRdb has only the in-frame clones, and not every one. D and trimming come from the DNA, and the V and J calls and clone size come from that table. The sample carries about 80,000 clones, around 80% recorded once. The V gene lost 8 bases and the J gene lost 5 bases, with 16 bases spanning the gap. This CDR3 comprises 13 residues. Germline CDR1 SEHNR, CDR2 FQNEAQ (reference sequence). This entry comes from a study of blood T cell repertoires in COVID-19. Overall study context: Spain, Italy and the United States supplied samples that represented acute and convalescent COVID-19. T cells, B-cell-depleted T cells, or PBMCs supplied cDNA or gDNA.

Sequenced input: peripheral blood. The receptor was derived from a man in his 60s with acute or convalescent COVID-19. This chain uses TRBV7-9 with TRBJ2-7; D may be TRBD2 (5 bases). The CDR3 sequence: CASGVGGFDEQYF. For the CDR3, the DNA is TGTGCCAGCGGGGTTGGCGGGTTCGACGAGCAGTACTTC.